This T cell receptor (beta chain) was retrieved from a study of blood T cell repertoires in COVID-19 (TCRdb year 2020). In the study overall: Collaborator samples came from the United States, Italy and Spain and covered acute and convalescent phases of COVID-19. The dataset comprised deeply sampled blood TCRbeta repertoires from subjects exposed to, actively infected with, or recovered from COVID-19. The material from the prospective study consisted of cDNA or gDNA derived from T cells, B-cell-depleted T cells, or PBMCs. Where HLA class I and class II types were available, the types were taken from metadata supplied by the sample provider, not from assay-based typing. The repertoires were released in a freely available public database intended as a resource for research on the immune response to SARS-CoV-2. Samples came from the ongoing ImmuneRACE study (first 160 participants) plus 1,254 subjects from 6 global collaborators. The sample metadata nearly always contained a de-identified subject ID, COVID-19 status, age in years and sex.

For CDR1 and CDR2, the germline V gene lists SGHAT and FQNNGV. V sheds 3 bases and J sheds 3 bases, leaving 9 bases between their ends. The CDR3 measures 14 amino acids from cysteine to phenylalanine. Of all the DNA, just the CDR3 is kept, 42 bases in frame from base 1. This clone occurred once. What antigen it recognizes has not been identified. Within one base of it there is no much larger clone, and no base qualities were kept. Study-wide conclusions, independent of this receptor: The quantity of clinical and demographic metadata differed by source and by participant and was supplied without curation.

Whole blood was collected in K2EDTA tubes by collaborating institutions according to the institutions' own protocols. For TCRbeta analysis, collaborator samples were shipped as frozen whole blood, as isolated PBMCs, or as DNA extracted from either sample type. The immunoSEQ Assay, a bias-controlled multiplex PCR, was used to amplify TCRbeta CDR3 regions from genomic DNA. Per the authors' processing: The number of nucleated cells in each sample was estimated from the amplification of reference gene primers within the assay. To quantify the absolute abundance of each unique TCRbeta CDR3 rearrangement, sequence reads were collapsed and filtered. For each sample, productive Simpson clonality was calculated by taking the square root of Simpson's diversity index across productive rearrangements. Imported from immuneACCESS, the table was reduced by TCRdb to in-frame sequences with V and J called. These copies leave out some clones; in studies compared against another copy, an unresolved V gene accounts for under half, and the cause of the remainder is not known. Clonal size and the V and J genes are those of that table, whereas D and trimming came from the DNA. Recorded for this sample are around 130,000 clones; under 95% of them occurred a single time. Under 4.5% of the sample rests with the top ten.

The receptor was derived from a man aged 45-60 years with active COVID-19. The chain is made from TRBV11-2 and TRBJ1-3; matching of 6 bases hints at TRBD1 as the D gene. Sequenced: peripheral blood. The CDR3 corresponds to CASSFSGVGNTIYF. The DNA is TGTGCCAGCAGCTTTTCAGGGGTTGGAAACACCATATATTTT.